The 5 T cell receptor beta chains below all came from one sample that was sequenced in a study of early T cells in non-severe SARS-CoV-2 infection. TCRdb ran MiXCR on the 5' RACE reads and lists one entry per CDR3 protein. The table includes some 60,000 distinct CDR3 sequences, approximately 10% detected once. Material for sequencing was whole blood. These receptors were taken from an adult who was a healthcare worker with PCR-confirmed SARS-CoV-2 infection or an uninfected control (not recorded which).

The chain has TRBV6-5 and TRBJ1-6; D gene uncertain. This CDR3 is 13 amino acids long. The germline V gene has CDR1 MNHEY and CDR2 SVGAGI. V gave up 2 bases and J gave up 7 bases, with 6 bases separating them. CDR3 protein: CASSYEANSPLHF. DNA of the CDR3: TGTGCCAGCAGTTACGAAGCAAATTCACCCCTCCACTTT.

This clonotype has more than one count but fewer than ten. The J gene is TRBJ2-1, the V gene TRBV14; D possibly corresponds to TRBD1 (6 bases). From germline, CDR1 is SGHDN and CDR2 FVKESK. V lost 0 bases and J 5 bases, leaving 17 bases between the germline ends. The CDR3 has 17 residues. The CDR3 DNA reads TGTGCCAGCAGCCAAGATTACTTTGGGACACAGAACAATGAGCAGTTCTTC. This codes for CASSQDYFGTQNNEQFF.

The table lists this clonotype with many counts. The chain is built from TRBV2 and TRBJ2-1; D gene ambiguous. CDR3 size: 11 residues. Trimming removed 4 bases from V and 8 bases from J, with 6 bases in between. Germline CDR1 is SNHLY and CDR2 is FYNNEI. CDR3 protein: CASSGFYEQFF. CDR3 nucleotide sequence: TGTGCCAGCAGTGGTTTCTATGAGCAGTTCTTC.

The J gene is TRBJ1-3, the V gene TRBV6-5; D not certain. V was cut by 6 bases and J by 1 base, with 16 bases left in between. The length of the CDR3 is 16 residues. Germline lookup yields CDR1 MNHEY and CDR2 SVGAGI. CDR3 sequence reads: CASSRNSRPSGNTIYF. DNA for the CDR3: TGTGCCAGCAGCCGGAACAGTCGCCCATCTGGAAACACCATATATTTT.

This clonotype was detected ten times or more. The chain combines TRBV12-3 or TRBV12-4 with TRBJ1-5; 7 nucleotides align to TRBD1. The CDR3 totals 14 residues. Losses at the gene ends were 5 bases for V and 6 bases for J; bases not matched to a gene: 7. CDR3 protein: CASSPGQVGQPQHF. For the CDR3, the DNA is TGTGCCAGCAGTCCCGGACAGGTCGGTCAGCCCCAGCATTTT.